Listed here are 27 T cell receptor beta chains from one sample, sequenced in a study of blood T cell repertoires in COVID-19. Assay used: immunoSEQ multiplex PCR; TCRdb lists only in-frame clones, some missing. The sample lists roughly 84,000 clones; about 71% were seen once. Sequences were obtained from peripheral blood. All receptors come from a woman aged 45-65 years with acute or convalescent COVID-19.

The table lists this clone with a count of one. V and J are TRBV6-5 and TRBJ2-5; no firm D call. Germline CDR1 MNHEY, CDR2 SVGAGI. Trimming cost V 6 bases and J 2 bases, with 13 bases left between them. CDR3 length equals 14 residues. The CDR3: CASRTAGIQETQYF. The CDR3 nucleotides read TGTGCCAGCAGGACGGCAGGCATACAAGAGACCCAGTACTTC.

The chain employs TRBV15 and TRBJ2-3; D is possibly TRBD1 (6 bases). Germline V CDR1 and CDR2: LNHNV, YYDKDF (reference sequence). V was cut by 3 bases and J by 0 bases, with 10 bases left in between. The CDR3 extends over 15 amino acids. CDR3 in DNA: TGTGCCACCAGCAGCGACAGGTGGAGCACAGATACGCAGTATTTT. It codes for CATSSDRWSTDTQYF.

This chain connects TRBV5-1 to TRBJ2-1; 7 bases are shared with TRBD1. J gave up 3 bases and V 5 bases, and 14 bases lay outside the gene matches. The germline gives CDR1 SGHRS, CDR2 YFSETQ. The CDR3 runs 17 residues. CDR3 nucleotides: TGCGCCAGCAGTGTGAACCGATTAGGGACAGACTACAATGAGCAGTTCTTC. Translation gives CASSVNRLGTDYNEQFF.

This clone was recorded a few times. The chain joins TRBV19 to TRBJ2-3; 8 nucleotides agree with TRBD1. Per the germline V gene, CDR1 is LNHDA and CDR2 is SQIVND (reference sequence). The CDR3 is 19 amino acids. Unmatched junction bases numbered 16, after V lost 3 bases and J lost 2 bases. The CDR3 sequence is CASSIVWNYRGTDTDTQYF. CDR3 nucleotides: TGTGCCAGTAGTATTGTTTGGAACTACAGGGGGACCGACACAGATACGCAGTATTTT. Full variable domain (remainder filled in from reference TRBV19 and TRBJ2-3): DGGITQSPKYLFRKEGQNVTLSCEQNLNHDAMYWYRQDPGQGLRLIYYSQIVNDFQKGDIAEGYSVSREKKESFPLTVTSAQKNPTAFYLCASSIVWNYRGTDTDTQYFGPGTRLTVL.

Concerning this clone: The same CDR3 arises from other DNA sequences in this sample as well. The chain is built from TRBV5-1 and TRBJ1-1; D not resolved. Trimming shortened V by 0 bases and J by 1 base, and 7 bases separated the two germline ends. The CDR3 contains 14 residues. Germline lookup yields CDR1 SGHRS and CDR2 YFSETQ. The CDR3 DNA reads as TGCGCCAGCAGCTTGGCAGGAGGGAACACTGAAGCTTTCTTT. Its protein product is CASSLAGGNTEAFF.

The V gene is TRBV3-1 (or the pseudogene TRBV3-2), the J gene TRBJ1-1, with 7 bases lining up with TRBD1. CDR1 and CDR2 from the germline V gene are LGHDT and YNNKEL (reference sequence). The CDR3 sequence is 13 residues long. V gave up 3 bases and J gave up 5 bases; unmatched junction bases: 3. The CDR3 spells CASSQTGMTEAFF. The CDR3 region has the DNA TGTGCCAGCAGCCAGACAGGGATGACTGAAGCTTTCTTT.

V is TRBV28 and J is TRBJ2-7; TRBD1 aligns across 7 bases. Germline trimming cut 4 bases from V and 3 bases from J; bases unmatched to any gene: 12. CDR3 size: 16 residues. Germline CDR1 is MDHEN and CDR2 is SYDVKM. The CDR3 DNA sequence: TGTGCCAGCAGTTCAATCCGTCAGGGGGAAAACTACGAGCAGTACTTC. Its protein product is CASSSIRQGENYEQYF.

This chain links TRBV6-5 with TRBJ2-1; TRBD2 agrees at 10 bases. The CDR3 is 16 residues long. With 6 bases clipped from V and 0 bases from J, the junction kept 5 bases outside the gene matches. Germline V lookup: CDR1 MNHEY, CDR2 SVGAGI. The CDR3 DNA is TGTGCCAGCAGCTACGAGCGGGGGGGCTCCTACAATGAGCAGTTCTTC. This codes for CASSYERGGSYNEQFF.

The gene calls are TRBV11-2 and TRBJ2-1, with a weak D call TRBD2 (6 bases). The CDR3 is made up of 15 amino acids. The V gene's germline CDR1 is SGHAT and CDR2 FQNNGV. V was trimmed by 3 bases and J by 4 bases, leaving 13 bases between them. This chain's CDR3 is CASSLEPGLYNEQFF. DNA for the CDR3: TGTGCCAGCAGCTTGGAACCGGGACTTTACAATGAGCAGTTCTTC.

V usage is TRBV5-4 and J usage is TRBJ1-1; 7 nucleotides match TRBD1. Unmatched junction bases numbered 2, after V lost 0 bases and J lost 0 bases. This CDR3 region has 15 residues. Germline CDR1 reads SGHNT; CDR2 reads YYREEE (reference sequence). The CDR3, as DNA: TGTGCCAGCAGCTTGGAAGGGACAGTGAACACTGAAGCTTTCTTT. It specifies CASSLEGTVNTEAFF.

This clone showed up just once. This same CDR3 is encoded by further DNA sequences in the sample. This chain connects TRBV5-1 to TRBJ2-5, with 9 bases lining up with TRBD2. V was clipped by 0 bases and J by 5 bases; unmatched bases: 5. There are 15 residues in the CDR3. Germline CDR1 and CDR2: SGHRS and YFSETQ. CDR3 residues: CASSLGGGARETQYF. CDR3 in DNA: TGCGCCAGCAGCTTGGGCGGGGGGGCCCGCGAGACCCAGTACTTC.

The chain has TRBV24-1 and TRBJ1-5, with D uncertain. Germline V lookup: CDR1 KGHDR, CDR2 SFDVKD. The CDR3 contains 17 residues. The V gene lost 1 base and the J gene lost 0 bases, with 12 bases spanning the gap. The CDR3 sequence: CATSDFRKRISNQPQHF. CDR3 nucleotide sequence: TGTGCCACCAGTGATTTTCGAAAGAGAATTAGCAATCAGCCCCAGCATTTT.

The table lists this clone with a few counts. This rearrangement joins TRBV6-5 to TRBJ2-1; 11 bases map to TRBD2. The CDR3 has 14 amino acids. Unmatched junction bases numbered 4, after V lost 6 bases and J lost 6 bases. CDR1 and CDR2 from the germline V gene are MNHEY and SVGAGI. CDR3 DNA sequence: TGTGCCAGCAGCGGACTAGCGGGCTTCAATGAGCAGTTCTTC. Its translation is CASSGLAGFNEQFF.

On this clone itself: Other DNA variants within this sample encode the same CDR3. The chain is built from TRBV6-5 and TRBJ1-5; 7 bases fit TRBD1. The CDR3 length is 12 residues. J lost 4 bases, V lost 6 bases, and 0 bases had no gene match. Germline loops: CDR1 MNHEY, CDR2 SVGAGI. CDR3: CASRQGNQPQHF. CDR3 nucleotides: TGTGCCAGCAGACAGGGGAATCAGCCCCAGCATTTT.

The chain joins TRBV2 to TRBJ1-5; D gene unclear. Between the trimmed V and J ends, which lost 6 bases and 5 bases, there was a span of 8 bases. The germline gives CDR1 SNHLY, CDR2 FYNNEI. The CDR3 has 12 residues. CDR3 sequence: CASRAEHQPQHF. The CDR3 bases are TGTGCCAGCAGGGCCGAACATCAGCCCCAGCATTTT.

The sample holds a few counts of this clone. V gene TRBV19 combines with J gene TRBJ1-3, with a weak D call TRBD1 (6 bases). The CDR3 is made up of 13 amino acids. In germline, CDR1 is LNHDA, CDR2 SQIVND (reference sequence). The V end was cut by 8 bases, the J end by 0 bases, with 8 bases between. The CDR3 here is CASDRSSGNTIYF. The CDR3 region has the DNA TGTGCCAGTGACAGGAGCTCTGGAAACACCATATATTTT.

In this sample, this clone turned up once. The chain employs TRBV5-1 and TRBJ2-2; 12 nucleotides agree with TRBD1. The CDR3 has 19 amino acids. In germline, CDR1 is SGHRS, CDR2 YFSETQ. Trimming removed 4 bases from V and 4 bases from J; junction bases left unmatched: 14. CDR3 amino acids: CASSVGTGGRSLPTGELFF. CDR3 in DNA: TGCGCCAGCAGCGTGGGGACAGGGGGCCGATCCCTCCCCACCGGGGAGCTGTTTTTT.

This chain links TRBV7-9 with TRBJ2-7; weak D call: TRBD1 (6 bases). Germline values: CDR1 SEHNR, CDR2 FQNEAQ (reference sequence). V lost 1 base and J lost 10, with 14 bases in between. The CDR3 is 13 residues long. CDR3 in DNA: TGTGCCAGCAGCTTAGGCCGGGACACCGAACAGTACTTC. Translation gives CASSLGRDTEQYF. The full variable domain, completed using reference TRBV7-9 and TRBJ2-7, is DTGVSQNPRHKITKRGQNVTFRCDPISEHNRLYWYRQTLGQGPEFLTYFQNEAQLEKSRLLSDRFSAERPKGSFSTLEIQRTEQGDSAMYLCASSLGRDTEQYFGPGTRLTVT.

V gene TRBV10-3 combines with J gene TRBJ2-1; 7 nucleotides agree with TRBD1. Germline loops: CDR1 ENHRY, CDR2 SYGVKD. Trimming cost V 2 bases and J 8 bases; bases outside gene matches: 6. The CDR3 is 14 amino acids. CDR3: CAISEPTTGYEQFF. CDR3 in DNA: TGTGCCATCAGTGAGCCGACGACAGGGTATGAGCAGTTCTTC.

The chain recombines TRBV14 with TRBJ2-7; D uncertain. Trimming removed 1 base at V and 2 bases at J, with 3 bases between. In germline, CDR1 is SGHDN, CDR2 FVKESK. The CDR3 length is 12 residues. The DNA of the CDR3 is TGTGCCAGCAGCCAAGGAGCCTACGAGCAGTACTTC. It codes for CASSQGAYEQYF.

On this clone itself: One end of the junction is discordant with germline, which a read error may explain. The chain employs TRBV4-1 and TRBJ1-4; D gene uncertain. The CDR3 spans 13 residues. CDR1 is MGHRA, CDR2 YSYEKL, per germline. The CDR3 DNA is TGCGCCAGCAGCCAAGATGAGATTGCCGTGCGAGTTTTT. This gives the protein CASSQDEIAVRVF.

The V gene is TRBV7-2, the J gene TRBJ1-1, with unresolved D. V was trimmed by 0 bases and J by 10 bases, leaving 9 bases between them. CDR1 and CDR2 (germline): SGHTA, FQGNSA. The CDR3 is made up of 12 amino acids. CDR3 amino acids: CASSLAAEGAFF. The CDR3 nucleotides read TGTGCCAGCAGCTTAGCGGCAGAGGGAGCTTTCTTT.

The rearrangement uses TRBV7-3 and TRBJ2-2; TRBD2 matches 8 bases. The V and J ends lost 6 bases and 6 bases, in that order; junction bases with no gene match: 6. The CDR3 loop spans 14 amino acids. CDR1 is SGHTA, CDR2 FQGTGA, per germline. Here the CDR3 reads CASSISGGPGELFF. In nucleotides, the CDR3 is TGTGCCAGCAGTATCAGCGGGGGTCCCGGGGAGCTGTTTTTT. The full variable domain, its missing parts supplied by reference TRBV7-3 and TRBJ2-2, is GAGVSQTPSNKVTEKGKYVELRCDPISGHTALYWYRQSLGQGPEFLIYFQGTGAADDSGLPNDRFFAVRPEGSVSTLKIQRTERGDSAVYLCASSISGGPGELFFGEGSRLTVL.

The CDR3 DNA is TGTGCCAGCAGTGAATGGGGAGGGCCCCAGCATTTT. It codes for CASSEWGGPQHF. V gene TRBV2 combines with J gene TRBJ1-5; D is ambiguous. The CDR3 is 12 residues long. The V end was cut by 2 bases, the J end by 9 bases, with 8 bases between. Per germline, CDR1 SNHLY and CDR2 FYNNEI.

As DNA, the CDR3 is TGTGCCAGCAGTGTTACCAGAAACACCGGGGAGCTGTTTTTT. Translating gives CASSVTRNTGELFF. This chain connects TRBV2 to TRBJ2-2, with D uncertain. Germline CDR1 and CDR2: SNHLY and FYNNEI. The CDR3 is made up of 14 amino acids. Trimming took off 4 bases at V and 2 bases at J, with 8 bases between the two ends.

This clone has a single count. The chain joins TRBV6-1 to TRBJ1-1, with D unclear. The ends were cut back, 2 bases at V and 1 base at J, with 11 bases in the middle. This CDR3 spans 15 amino acids. From germline, CDR1 is MNHNS and CDR2 SASEGT. In nucleotides, the CDR3 is TGTGCCAGCAGTGAATTCCGGGTGAGGAACACTGAAGCTTTCTTT. It yields the protein CASSEFRVRNTEAFF.

The V gene is TRBV7-9, the J gene TRBJ1-6; the match to TRBD1 covers 11 bases. Germline trimming cut 4 bases from V and 10 bases from J; bases unmatched to any gene: 15. Germline CDR1 and CDR2: SEHNR and FQNEAQ (reference sequence). The CDR3 length is 18 residues. CDR3 sequence reads: CASSSGTGGALIGSPLHF. CDR3 DNA sequence: TGTGCCAGCAGCTCCGGGACAGGGGGTGCCCTAATTGGATCACCCCTCCACTTT.